This T cell receptor beta chain was recorded in a study of cytomegalovirus exposure and HLA in healthy donors. Trimming pared 0 bases from V and 5 bases from J, leaving 12 bases between. Germline V lookup: CDR1 SGHRS, CDR2 YFSETQ. There are 14 residues in the CDR3. The PCR employed 60 Vbeta primers together with 13 Jbeta primers. Produced via immunoSEQ multiplex PCR; TCRdb's table is partial and in-frame only. Seen here are around 110,000 clones, around two thirds observed once, and the top ten hold less than 9.5%. Study-wide points: With later analysis, a missense DCLRE1C variant became linked to TCR beta V- and J-gene trimming.

The table lists this clone with a few counts. What it binds is not known. The chain combines TRBV5-1 with TRBJ2-7; D is uncertain. Sample: PBMCs. The clonotype was recovered from a woman between 40 and 50 years old in good health and CMV-seropositive. The CDR3 region is CASSLVVFGNEQYF. For the CDR3, the DNA is TGCGCCAGCAGCTTGGTAGTTTTTGGTAACGAGCAGTACTTC. Drawing the rest from reference TRBV5-1 and TRBJ2-7, the complete variable domain is KAGVTQTPRYLIKTRGQQVTLSCSPISGHRSVSWYQQTPGQGLQFLFEYFSETQRNKGNFPGRFSGRQFSNSRSEMNVSTLELGDSALYLCASSLVVFGNEQYFGPGTRLTVT.